A single sample gave rise to the 12 T cell receptor beta chains below, sequenced in a study of PD-1 blockade in classical Hodgkin lymphoma. Time point specified: cycle 4 day 1 (C4D1), after six to seven weeks of nivolumab. Brentuximab vedotin exposure varied, and every patient relapsed after autologous stem cell transplantation. Data came from immunoSEQ multiplex PCR; TCRdb stores just in-frame clones and leaves some out. The table lists 100,000 to 120,000 clones, roughly nine tenths of them singletons. The source was peripheral blood mononuclear cells (PBMCs), collected before the fourth cycle of nivolumab. These receptors were obtained from a human donor with classical Hodgkin lymphoma.

The chain couples TRBV5-4 to TRBJ2-7; maybe TRBD2 (6 bases). The CDR3 length is 15 residues. V was cut by 4 bases and J by 5 bases, with 19 bases left in between. CDR1 SGHNT and CDR2 YYREEE come from the germline V gene (reference sequence). CDR3 loop: CASSQRVDRTNEQYF. The CDR3 DNA follows: TGTGCCAGCAGCCAGCGGGTAGACAGAACAAACGAGCAGTACTTC.

This clone was detected a few times. V and J are TRBV11-2 and TRBJ1-1; D possibly corresponds to TRBD1 (6 bases). Germline V gives CDR1 SGHAT, CDR2 FQNNGV. Between the trimmed V and J ends, which lost 4 bases and 4 bases, there was a span of 10 bases. The CDR3 extends over 13 amino acids. CDR3 residues: CASSSQQGTEAFF. In nucleotides, the CDR3 is TGTGCCAGCAGCTCACAACAGGGCACTGAAGCTTTCTTT.

This rearrangement joins TRBV7-8 to TRBJ2-7, with 13 bases matching TRBD2. V lost 5 bases, J lost 1 base, and 8 bases stayed unmatched. The CDR3 contains 17 residues. Germline loops: CDR1 SGHVS, CDR2 FQNEAQ. CDR3: CASSPRTSGSRSYEQYF. The CDR3 DNA is TGTGCCAGCAGCCCACGGACTAGCGGGAGTCGATCCTACGAGCAGTACTTC. The full variable domain, with the rest looked up from reference TRBV7-8 and TRBJ2-7, is GAGVSQSPRYKVAKRGQDVALRCDPISGHVSLFWYQQALGQGPEFLTYFQNEAQLDKSGLPSDRFFAERPEGSVSTLKIQRTQQEDSAVYLCASSPRTSGSRSYEQYFGPGTRLTVT.

This clone was seen a handful of times. J is TRBJ2-7 and V is TRBV27, with 9 nucleotides matching TRBD1. CDR1 and CDR2 from the germline V gene are MNHEY and SMNVEV (reference sequence). The CDR3 is 15 residues long. V shed 4 bases, J shed 3 bases, and the junction held 7 bases outside the gene matches. Written as DNA, the CDR3 is TGTGCCAGCAGTTCCCGACAGGGGGTAGGCTACGAGCAGTACTTC. Residues: CASSSRQGVGYEQYF.

The chain links TRBV5-6 to TRBJ2-5, with TRBD2 as a possible D gene (6 bases). The V end was cut by 0 bases, the J end by 5 bases, with 8 bases between. Germline-derived CDR1 and CDR2 are SGHDT and YYEEEE. CDR3 length: 13 residues. CDR3 nucleotides: TGTGCCAGCAGCTTGGGGAGGGAGGAGACCCAGTACTTC. Translation: CASSLGREETQYF.

The chain recombines TRBV6-1 with TRBJ2-3, with TRBD1 as a possible D gene (5 bases). CDR3 length: 12 residues. Deletions cut 7 bases from V and 10 bases from J, with 15 bases between. The germline V gene has CDR1 MNHNS and CDR2 SASEGT. CDR3 DNA: TGTGCCAGCACTCTTACAGGTCTAGCGCAGTATTTT. Amino acids: CASTLTGLAQYF.

The chain employs TRBV6-1 and TRBJ2-1, with D possibly TRBD2 on 6 matching bases. The CDR3 is 12 amino acids. CDR1 and CDR2 from the germline V gene are MNHNS and SASEGT. Trimming cost V 8 bases and J 14 bases, with 19 bases left between them. CDR3 sequence (DNA): TGTGCCAGCTCGTGGGAGGCCCCGAGGAAGTTCTTC. Translation gives CASSWEAPRKFF.

The CDR3 sequence: CASSPTLGRGRSDTEAFF. CDR3 coding DNA: TGTGCCAGCAGCCCGACTCTGGGCAGGGGGCGTTCAGACACTGAAGCTTTCTTT. The chain combines TRBV9 with TRBJ1-1; 8 bases are a match to TRBD1. V was clipped by 4 bases and J by 3 bases; unmatched bases: 17. The CDR3 runs 18 residues. From germline, CDR1 is SGDLS and CDR2 YYNGEE.

This clone has only one observation. Written as DNA, the CDR3 is TGTGCCAGCTCGGGCCTCTATGGCTACACCTTC. It yields the protein CASSGLYGYTF. This chain joins TRBV28 and TRBJ1-2, with D unclear. V shed 8 bases and J shed 4 bases, with 8 bases lying between them. CDR3 length equals 11 residues. Germline CDR1 and CDR2: MDHEN and SYDVKM.

The chain recombines TRBV7-9 with TRBJ2-1, with 10 bases aligning to TRBD2. Germline lookup yields CDR1 SEHNR and CDR2 FQNEAQ (reference sequence). The CDR3 runs 15 residues. Trimming removed 1 base from V and 7 bases from J; junction bases left unmatched: 4. The CDR3 protein is CASSLGFSGGNEQFF. The DNA for the CDR3 is TGTGCCAGCAGCTTAGGATTTAGCGGGGGGAATGAGCAGTTCTTC.

Here the CDR3 DNA reads TGTGCCAGCAGCTTAGGGGGTAGGATGGCGGCGTATGGCTACACCTTC. The encoded protein is CASSLGGRMAAYGYTF. This sequence joins TRBV7-2 and TRBJ1-2; no firm D call. Looked up from germline, CDR1 is SGHTA and CDR2 is FQGNSA. CDR3 length equals 16 residues. Trimming stripped 1 base from V and 5 bases from J, with 17 bases between.

V and J are TRBV10-3 and TRBJ2-1; 11 nucleotides line up with TRBD2. The CDR3 is 18 residues long. The V and J ends lost 0 bases and 7 bases, in that order; junction bases with no gene match: 11. Germline V CDR1 and CDR2: ENHRY, SYGVKD. CDR3 DNA: TGTGCCATCAGTGAGTCGTTCGGCACTAGCGGGAGCGGAAATGAGCAGTTCTTC. It translates to CAISESFGTSGSGNEQFF.